These 30 T cell receptor beta chains were all obtained from the same sample, sequenced in a study of T cells in Graves' hyperthyroidism and ophthalmopathy. The CDR3 regions of TCR beta were amplified from RNA transcripts. HTBI primers drove first-round RT-PCR of the TCR CDR3. TCRdb passed the multiplex PCR reads through MiXCR, listing each CDR3 protein once. The sample lists a few hundred thousand distinct CDR3 sequences, about 17% occurring once. Sequences were obtained from blood. These receptors all stem from a woman aged 55 to 70 with Graves' ophthalmopathy.

This clonotype was seen ten or more times. The chain couples TRBV10-2 to TRBJ1-1, with D possibly being TRBD1 (6 bases). The germline V gene has CDR1 WSHSY and CDR2 SAAADI. The CDR3 runs to 13 residues. Trimming removed 7 bases at V and 4 bases at J, with 13 bases between. The CDR3 protein is CASKPGDGTEAFF. CDR3 DNA sequence: TGCGCCAGCAAGCCAGGGGATGGCACTGAAGCTTTCTTT.

Ten or more counts support this clonotype. The rearrangement links TRBV7-9 to TRBJ2-3; 13 bases fit TRBD2. The germline V gene has CDR1 SEHNR and CDR2 FQNEAQ (reference sequence). J lost 0 bases, V lost 10 bases, and 10 bases had no gene match. The CDR3 extends over 17 amino acids. The CDR3 nucleotides are TGTGCCACCTACAGACTAGCGGGGGGATCTAGCACAGATACGCAGTATTTT. It translates to CATYRLAGGSSTDTQYF.

This clonotype was found many times. V gene TRBV20-1 combines with J gene TRBJ1-1, with D maybe TRBD1 (6 bases). Germline CDR1 is DFQATT and CDR2 is SNEGSKA (reference sequence). Trimming took off 1 base at V and 3 bases at J, with 12 bases between the two ends. The CDR3 extends over 14 amino acids. CDR3 bases: TGCAGTGCTAGAGTTAACAGGGCGGACACTGAAGCTTTCTTT. It yields the protein CSARVNRADTEAFF.

This clonotype was recorded at least ten times. The chain joins TRBV4-2 to TRBJ1-1, with D unresolved. The CDR3 has 15 amino acids. Germline V gene sequence: CDR1 LGHNA, CDR2 YNFKEQ. Trimming shortened V by 5 bases and J by 3 bases, and 16 bases separated the two germline ends. The CDR3 sequence is CASSSNGATYTEAFF. The CDR3 coding sequence is TGTGCCAGCAGCTCCAATGGAGCTACTTACACTGAAGCTTTCTTT.

This clonotype was observed many times. The chain couples TRBV7-2 to TRBJ2-7; 7 bases align to TRBD1. Trimming took 10 bases from V and 3 from J; bases not matched to a gene: 12. Germline V gene sequence: CDR1 SGHTA, CDR2 FQGNSA. This CDR3 is built from 14 residues. The CDR3 here is CAINPTGARYEQYF. In nucleotides, the CDR3 is TGTGCCATCAATCCTACAGGGGCGCGCTACGAGCAGTACTTC.

This clonotype was detected many times. This chain connects TRBV5-1 to TRBJ2-7; no firm D call. Per the germline V gene, CDR1 is SGHRS and CDR2 is YFSETQ. V was clipped by 0 bases and J by 3 bases, with 7 bases between them. The CDR3 runs 13 residues. The CDR3 DNA follows: TGCGCCAGCAGCTTGGAAGGCTACTACGAGCAGTACTTC. Residues: CASSLEGYYEQYF. The whole variable domain, filled in from reference TRBV5-1 and TRBJ2-7, reads KAGVTQTPRYLIKTRGQQVTLSCSPISGHRSVSWYQQTPGQGLQFLFEYFSETQRNKGNFPGRFSGRQFSNSRSEMNVSTLELGDSALYLCASSLEGYYEQYFGPGTRLTVT.

This clonotype was recorded many times. DNA of the CDR3: TGTGCCAGCAGTGAACTCGGGCCTCGAGGAGGGACTGAAGCTTTCTTT. It codes for CASSELGPRGGTEAFF. The chain uses TRBV2 and TRBJ1-1; D gene uncertain. V lost 2 bases, J lost 5 bases, and 18 bases lay in between. The CDR3 is 16 residues long. Looked up from germline, CDR1 is SNHLY and CDR2 is FYNNEI.

In nucleotides, the CDR3 is TGTGCCAGCAGCGAGCGACGGGCGATGAATGAAAAACTGTTTTTT. Protein sequence: CASSERRAMNEKLFF. The V call is TRBV9, the J call TRBJ1-4; no firm D call. The CDR3 has 15 amino acids. CDR1 is SGDLS, CDR2 YYNGEE, per germline. V lost 3 bases and J lost 5, with 14 bases in between.

This clonotype has ten or more counts. This rearrangement joins TRBV19 to TRBJ1-5; 7 bases align to TRBD1. J was trimmed by 6 bases and V by 4 bases; bases with no gene match: 6. This CDR3 has 14 amino acids. Germline-derived CDR1 and CDR2 are LNHDA and SQIVND (reference sequence). CDR3 coding DNA: TGTGCCAGTAGTACAGACAGGGCGGCTCAGCCCCAGCATTTT. The encoded protein is CASSTDRAAQPQHF.

This clonotype was recorded many times. V gene TRBV24-1 combines with J gene TRBJ2-5, with D perhaps given as TRBD1 or TRBD2 (5 bases each). V dropped 7 bases and J dropped 8 bases, with 16 bases sitting between them. The V gene's germline CDR1 is KGHDR and CDR2 SFDVKD. The CDR3 consists of 13 residues. The CDR3 loop is CATSLAGTPTQYF. In nucleotides, the CDR3 is TGTGCCACCAGCCTCGCAGGGACCCCTACCCAGTACTTC.

This clonotype was seen more than once but under ten times. The gene calls are TRBV5-5 and TRBJ1-5, with D possibly TRBD1 on 6 matching bases. Germline CDR1 and CDR2: SGHKS and YYEKEE (reference sequence). This CDR3 spans 14 amino acids. With 4 bases removed from V and 6 bases from J, the gap between germline ends came to 14 bases. The CDR3 loop reads CASSQTGPVQPQHF. DNA of the CDR3: TGTGCCAGCAGCCAAACAGGGCCGGTTCAGCCCCAGCATTTT.

This clonotype was counted ten times or more. The chain combines TRBV5-8 with TRBJ2-2; no clear D. This CDR3 has 14 amino acids. CDR1 SGHTS and CDR2 YDEGEE come from the germline V gene. Trimming stripped 4 bases from V and 2 bases from J, with 9 bases between. The DNA for the CDR3 is TGTGCCAGCAGCACCGGACCTAACACCGGGGAGCTGTTTTTT. This sequence encodes CASSTGPNTGELFF.

This clonotype was seen at least ten times. The chain recombines TRBV18 with TRBJ2-1; 7 bases are a match to TRBD1. V lost 2 bases, J lost 5 bases, and 9 bases stayed unmatched. The V gene's germline CDR1 is KGHSH and CDR2 LQKENI. CDR3 length equals 16 residues. The CDR3 coding sequence is TGTGCCAGCTCACCATCGTTAGGGCAGGGGGACAATGAGCAGTTCTTC. Translating gives CASSPSLGQGDNEQFF.

This clonotype was seen more than once but under ten times. The V call is TRBV6-1, the J call TRBJ1-1, with D maybe TRBD1 (6 bases). Germline CDR1 MNHNS, CDR2 SASEGT. The CDR3 sequence is 15 residues long. V was pared by 6 bases and J by 1 base, with 15 bases between. The CDR3 nucleotides read TGTGCCAGCAGGGAAAGGGGGGTTGCGAACACTGAAGCTTTCTTT. It translates to CASRERGVANTEAFF.

Here the CDR3 reads CASSVDGFMNTEAFF. The CDR3 DNA sequence: TGTGCCAGCAGCGTGGACGGATTCATGAACACTGAAGCTTTCTTT. The V and J genes are TRBV9 and TRBJ1-1; D is uncertain. CDR1 and CDR2 (germline): SGDLS, YYNGEE. The CDR3 consists of 15 residues. V gave up 2 bases and J gave up 0 bases, with 11 bases separating them.

The chain couples TRBV5-1 to TRBJ2-5, with 8 bases fitting TRBD1. This CDR3 comprises 14 residues. CDR1 is SGHRS, CDR2 YFSETQ, per germline. The V segment lost 1 base and the J segment 7 bases; nucleotides outside the gene matches: 6. CDR3 sequence: CASSLSTGEVTQYF. DNA for the CDR3: TGCGCCAGCAGCTTGTCGACAGGGGAGGTGACCCAGTACTTC.

CDR3 bases: TGTGCCAGCAGCACCGAGGACAGGGGAGTTTCCGGGGAGCTGTTTTTT. Its protein is CASSTEDRGVSGELFF. The J gene is TRBJ2-2, the V gene TRBV6-1, with 9 bases fitting TRBD1. CDR1 and CDR2 (germline): MNHNS, SASEGT. The CDR3 consists of 16 residues. Losses at the gene ends were 6 bases for V and 6 bases for J; bases not matched to a gene: 11.

This clonotype was counted at least ten times. This chain joins TRBV2 and TRBJ2-7, with D possibly TRBD1 on 6 matching bases. Trimming stripped 4 bases from V and 1 base from J, with 8 bases between. This CDR3 is built from 13 residues. In germline, CDR1 is SNHLY, CDR2 FYNNEI. The CDR3 DNA sequence: TGTGCCAGCAGTGTGACAGGATCCTACGAGCAGTACTTC. The encoded protein is CASSVTGSYEQYF.

The sample holds many counts of this clonotype. The chain joins TRBV6-5 to TRBJ2-2, with D hard to call. CDR3 length: 16 residues. CDR1 and CDR2 (germline): MNHEY, SVGAGI. V lost 0 bases to trimming and J lost 5 bases, with 13 bases between them. The CDR3 loop is CASSYSTIQRTGELFF. The CDR3 DNA reads TGTGCCAGCAGTTACTCGACGATACAAAGGACCGGGGAGCTGTTTTTT.

This clonotype was seen at least ten times. The chain combines TRBV6-1 with TRBJ2-3, with D perhaps matching TRBD1 (7 bases). The CDR3 has 15 residues. V was cut by 3 bases and J by 5 bases, with 15 bases left in between. Germline V gene lookup returns CDR1 MNHNS and CDR2 SASEGT. For the CDR3, the DNA is TGTGCCAGCAGTGAGTCCAGGGGGGCGGAAGATACGCAGTATTTT. Translating gives CASSESRGAEDTQYF.

This clonotype was picked up many times. The gene calls are TRBV6-1 and TRBJ1-5; D uncertain. V shed 6 bases and J shed 5 bases, with 8 bases lying between them. Germline loops: CDR1 MNHNS, CDR2 SASEGT. This CDR3 contains 12 residues. The CDR3 DNA is TGTGCCAGCAGGGAACTCGATCAGCCCCAGCATTTT. It encodes CASRELDQPQHF.

This chain connects TRBV29-1 to TRBJ2-3; D is ambiguous. In germline, CDR1 is SQVTM, CDR2 ANQGSEA. This CDR3 is 14 amino acids long. Trimming removed 6 bases from V and 2 bases from J, with 15 bases in between. CDR3: CSVAKGAPTDTQYF. The CDR3 DNA is TGCAGCGTCGCGAAAGGAGCTCCCACAGATACGCAGTATTTT.

As to this clonotype: A much larger clone differs by one base, so this may be a read error. This chain links TRBV6-1 with TRBJ2-5; perhaps TRBD2 as D (5 bases). The CDR3 has 15 amino acids. Germline V gene sequence: CDR1 MNHNS, CDR2 SASEGT. V was shortened by 6 bases and J by 9 bases, with 23 bases between the two germline ends. CDR3 DNA: TGTGCCAGCAGCCCGGACTGGCCCGTGGGTGAGGCCCAGTACTTC. It yields the protein CASSPDWPVGEAQYF.

On this clonotype: This may come from a read error, since a much larger clone is one base off. The rearrangement uses TRBV10-3 and TRBJ2-7, with D perhaps TRBD1 (5 bases). V was shortened by 2 bases and J by 3 bases, with 11 bases between the two germline ends. Germline V lookup: CDR1 ENHRY, CDR2 SYGVKD. The CDR3 spans 14 residues. Here the CDR3 DNA reads TGTGCCATCAGTGAGCACCAGGGATGCTACGAGCAGTACTTC. Amino acids: CAISEHQGCYEQYF.

This clonotype was recorded at least ten times. The chain uses TRBV6-1 and TRBJ2-3; D ambiguous. Per the germline V gene, CDR1 is MNHNS and CDR2 is SASEGT. The CDR3 loop spans 15 amino acids. Trimming removed 5 bases from V and 3 bases from J, with 15 bases in between. The chain's CDR3 is CASSLRLGGTDTQYF. In nucleotides, the CDR3 is TGTGCCAGCAGTTTAAGGCTGGGCGGTACAGATACGCAGTATTTT.

V is TRBV28 and J is TRBJ2-1; D is ambiguous. The CDR3 has 12 residues. Germline loops: CDR1 MDHEN, CDR2 SYDVKM. Trimming shortened V by 6 bases and J by 8 bases, and 11 bases separated the two germline ends. The CDR3 DNA reads as TGTGCCAGCAGCACCCCCCTAGATGAGCAGTTCTTC. Residues: CASSTPLDEQFF.

About this clonotype itself: A much larger clone lies one base from this, so it may be a read error. The chain joins TRBV27 to TRBJ2-5, with D possibly matching TRBD2 (7 bases). The CDR3 extends over 14 amino acids. The germline V gene encodes CDR1 MNHEY and CDR2 SMNVEV (reference sequence). The CDR3 sequence is CASGFGGAFETQYF. CDR3 sequence (DNA): TGTGCCAGCGGTTTTGGGGGGGCCTTCGAGACCCAGTACTTC.

This clonotype was recorded at least ten times. The chain is built from TRBV3-1 and TRBJ2-7; 7 nucleotides agree with TRBD2. The germline V gene has CDR1 LGHDT and CDR2 YNNKEL (reference sequence). This CDR3 region has 14 residues. Trimming at V came to 1 base and at J to 5 bases, leaving 5 bases not matched to a gene. The CDR3 spells CASSQGLRGNEQYF. The CDR3 nucleotides read TGTGCCAGCAGCCAAGGTTTGCGGGGGAACGAGCAGTACTTC.

This clonotype has a handful of counts. The rearrangement joins TRBV4-1 to TRBJ2-7, with a tentative D call TRBD1 (5 bases). Germline V gene lookup returns CDR1 MGHRA and CDR2 YSYEKL. Trimming shortened V by 2 bases and J by 7 bases, and 9 bases separated the two germline ends. CDR3 length: 12 amino acids. The chain's CDR3 is CASSQKDTEQYF. CDR3 nucleotide sequence: TGCGCCAGCAGCCAAAAGGACACTGAGCAGTACTTC.

There are many counts of this clonotype. The chain combines TRBV6-1 with TRBJ2-7, with 15 bases aligning to TRBD2. CDR1 and CDR2 (germline): MNHNS, SASEGT. The CDR3 contains 15 residues. J was trimmed by 2 bases and V by 4 bases; bases with no gene match: 0. CDR3 amino acids: CASSGTSGRAYEQYF. Written as DNA, the CDR3 is TGTGCCAGCAGTGGGACTAGCGGGAGGGCCTACGAGCAGTACTTC.